One sample yielded the 18 T cell receptor beta chains listed below, sequenced in a study of blood T cell repertoires in COVID-19 (dated by TCRdb to 2020 to 2022). The library was prepared using the immunoSEQ multiplex PCR assay. TCRdb provides this immuneACCESS table in a form limited to in-frame rearrangements. Some clones are lacking; in checked studies, under half of them reflect an unresolved V gene, and why the rest are absent is not known. The sample yields hundreds of thousands of clones; over 80% were counted once. The ten largest clones add up to less than 1.6% of the sample. Sequencing input: peripheral blood. The receptors stem from a woman between 40 and 50 years old who had recovered from COVID-19.

The rearrangement links TRBV2 to TRBJ1-3; possibly TRBD1 for D (5 bases). Trimming removed 7 bases from V and 0 bases from J, with 13 bases in between. The CDR3 totals 15 residues. Germline loops: CDR1 SNHLY, CDR2 FYNNEI. The CDR3 protein is CASKSQGLSGNTIYF. The CDR3 bases are TGTGCCAGCAAAAGCCAGGGCCTCTCTGGAAACACCATATATTTT.

V is TRBV16 and J is TRBJ2-7; D is undetermined. Germline V gene lookup returns CDR1 KGHSY and CDR2 FQNENV. Trimming took 2 bases from V and 3 from J, leaving 11 bases between them. This CDR3 region has 14 residues. DNA for the CDR3: TGTGCCAGCAGCCAAAGTGTACAGAGCTACGAGCAGTACTTC. It is translated as CASSQSVQSYEQYF.

V usage is TRBV15 and J usage is TRBJ2-5; a possible D gene is TRBD1 (6 bases). From germline, CDR1 is LNHNV and CDR2 YYDKDF (reference sequence). The CDR3 sequence is 16 residues long. V gave up 1 base and J gave up 5 bases, with 17 bases separating them. The CDR3 nucleotides are TGTGCCACCAGCAGAGTCGATGGGGCAGGGGTGGAGACCCAGTACTTC. It encodes CATSRVDGAGVETQYF.

This clone was picked up one time. The CDR3 sequence is CASSWNWDSLYEQYF. The DNA for the CDR3 is TGTGCCAGCAGTTGGAACTGGGACAGCTTATACGAGCAGTACTTC. The genes are TRBV6-5 and TRBJ2-7; TRBD1 matches at 7 bases. CDR3 length: 15 amino acids. Germline CDR1 MNHEY, CDR2 SVGAGI. J gave up 4 bases and V 4 bases, and 10 bases lay outside the gene matches.

This chain links TRBV7-9 with TRBJ2-1, with TRBD2 matching over 12 bases. The CDR3 contains 15 residues. Germline trimming cut 8 bases from V and 7 bases from J; bases unmatched to any gene: 9. Per germline, CDR1 SEHNR and CDR2 FQNEAQ (reference sequence). CDR3 amino acids: CASSASGGVRNEQFF. The CDR3 DNA is TGTGCCAGCTCGGCTAGCGGGGGGGTTAGGAATGAGCAGTTCTTC.

V usage is TRBV4-2 and J usage is TRBJ2-3; D call uncertain. Trimming removed 2 bases at V and 5 bases at J, with 5 bases between. Germline-derived CDR1 and CDR2 are LGHNA and YNFKEQ. CDR3 size: 12 residues. The CDR3 region is CASSQRLDTQYF. CDR3 DNA sequence: TGTGCCAGCAGCCAACGTCTAGATACGCAGTATTTT.

This clone turned up a few times. The chain joins TRBV7-2 to TRBJ2-3, with D maybe TRBD2 (5 bases). The germline gives CDR1 SGHTA, CDR2 FQGNSA. The CDR3 contains 15 residues. The ends were cut back, 0 bases at V and 1 base at J, with 8 bases in the middle. CDR3 protein: CASSLARRGTDTQYF. The DNA for the CDR3 is TGTGCCAGCAGCTTAGCACGGCGGGGCACAGATACGCAGTATTTT.

The table lists this clone with a few counts. V usage is TRBV5-4 and J usage is TRBJ1-2, with a tentative D call TRBD1 (6 bases). The V gene's germline CDR1 is SGHNT and CDR2 YYREEE (reference sequence). Trimming stripped 3 bases from V and 0 bases from J, with 15 bases between. The CDR3 is made up of 16 amino acids. The CDR3 nucleotides are TGTGCCAGCAGCTCCCCGACAGGTTCTTCTAACTATGGCTACACCTTC. Residues: CASSSPTGSSNYGYTF.

V usage is TRBV7-2 and J usage is TRBJ2-7, with 9 bases that match TRBD1. V was pared by 5 bases and J by 0 bases, with 8 bases of the junction left unmatched. Germline values: CDR1 SGHTA, CDR2 FQGNSA. This CDR3 region has 16 residues. DNA of the CDR3: TGTGCCAGCAGCCCTACAGGGGGCTGGTTCTCCTACGAGCAGTACTTC. Amino acids: CASSPTGGWFSYEQYF.

The J gene is TRBJ2-1, the V gene TRBV7-9, with D possibly TRBD1 on 6 matching bases. Germline lookup yields CDR1 SEHNR and CDR2 FQNEAQ (reference sequence). The V end was cut by 10 bases, the J end by 3 bases, with 19 bases between. The CDR3 covers 15 residues. This CDR3 is CATSPRGHSYNEQFF. CDR3 sequence (DNA): TGTGCCACCTCCCCCCGGGGACACAGCTACAATGAGCAGTTCTTC.

The V gene is TRBV29-1, the J gene TRBJ2-5, with D unclear. The CDR3 runs to 13 residues. Germline CDR1 reads SQVTM; CDR2 reads ANQGSEA. Trimming removed 1 base at V and 2 bases at J, with 8 bases between. Written as DNA, the CDR3 is TGCAGCGTTGAAGGGTCAGTGCAAGAGACCCAGTACTTC. It yields the protein CSVEGSVQETQYF.

The gene calls are TRBV6-2 or TRBV6-3 and TRBJ2-3; no clear D. The CDR3 loop spans 14 amino acids. The germline V gene encodes CDR1 MNHEY and CDR2 SVGEGT. Trimming removed 5 bases at V and 2 bases at J, with 11 bases between. CDR3 nucleotide sequence: TGTGCCAGCAGTGGCCGTCGATTCACAGATACGCAGTATTTT. Amino acid sequence: CASSGRRFTDTQYF.

The chain joins TRBV3-1 (or the pseudogene TRBV3-2) to TRBJ2-1; D may be TRBD1 (6 bases). CDR3 length: 15 residues. CDR1 is LGHDT and CDR2 is YNNKEL in the germline V gene (reference sequence). Deletions cut 4 bases from V and 10 bases from J, with 20 bases between. CDR3 amino acids: CASSRDFLQGREQFF. Here the CDR3 DNA reads TGTGCCAGCAGCCGAGACTTTTTACAGGGCCGCGAGCAGTTCTTC.

This clone showed up just a few times. The chain combines TRBV7-9 with TRBJ1-2, with 8 bases lining up with TRBD1. The J segment lost 8 bases and the V segment lost 4 bases, leaving 12 bases of the junction unmatched. From germline, CDR1 is SEHNR and CDR2 FQNEAQ (reference sequence). The CDR3 loop spans 15 amino acids. DNA for the CDR3: TGTGCCAGCAGCTCCTACGTGGCAGGGGGCCAAGGCTACACCTTC. It encodes CASSSYVAGGQGYTF.

This clone was recorded at least ten times. The chain joins TRBV19 to TRBJ1-2, with D maybe TRBD1 (6 bases). The length of the CDR3 is 13 residues. Trimming removed 2 bases from V and 9 bases from J, with 13 bases in between. Germline CDR1 and CDR2: LNHDA and SQIVND (reference sequence). CDR3 coding DNA: TGTGCCAGTAGTATACTCGGGGGGGCGAGCTACACCTTC. Translating it yields CASSILGGASYTF.

This chain links TRBV7-2 with TRBJ2-7; 8 bases align to TRBD2. This CDR3 region has 17 residues. Germline trimming cut 2 bases from V and 2 bases from J; bases unmatched to any gene: 11. The germline gives CDR1 SGHTA, CDR2 FQGNSA. CDR3 region: CASSLKAGGVYPYEQYF. In DNA form, the CDR3 reads TGTGCCAGCAGCTTAAAGGCGGGGGGCGTATATCCCTACGAGCAGTACTTC.

The chain employs TRBV5-1 and TRBJ2-1; TRBD1 aligns across 9 bases. Losses at the gene ends were 6 bases for V and 8 bases for J; bases not matched to a gene: 9. The CDR3 covers 14 residues. CDR1 and CDR2 (germline): SGHRS, YFSETQ. CDR3 nucleotide sequence: TGCGCCAGCAAACCGGGACAGGGAATCTATGAGCAGTTCTTC. Translated: CASKPGQGIYEQFF.

V usage is TRBV27 and J usage is TRBJ1-1; 11 bases align to TRBD1. J lost 10 bases, V lost 3 bases, and 7 bases had no gene match. Germline V gene sequence: CDR1 MNHEY, CDR2 SMNVEV (reference sequence). The CDR3 consists of 14 residues. The CDR3 is CASSFGQGAFGAFF. CDR3 in DNA: TGTGCCAGCAGTTTTGGACAGGGGGCTTTTGGAGCTTTCTTT.